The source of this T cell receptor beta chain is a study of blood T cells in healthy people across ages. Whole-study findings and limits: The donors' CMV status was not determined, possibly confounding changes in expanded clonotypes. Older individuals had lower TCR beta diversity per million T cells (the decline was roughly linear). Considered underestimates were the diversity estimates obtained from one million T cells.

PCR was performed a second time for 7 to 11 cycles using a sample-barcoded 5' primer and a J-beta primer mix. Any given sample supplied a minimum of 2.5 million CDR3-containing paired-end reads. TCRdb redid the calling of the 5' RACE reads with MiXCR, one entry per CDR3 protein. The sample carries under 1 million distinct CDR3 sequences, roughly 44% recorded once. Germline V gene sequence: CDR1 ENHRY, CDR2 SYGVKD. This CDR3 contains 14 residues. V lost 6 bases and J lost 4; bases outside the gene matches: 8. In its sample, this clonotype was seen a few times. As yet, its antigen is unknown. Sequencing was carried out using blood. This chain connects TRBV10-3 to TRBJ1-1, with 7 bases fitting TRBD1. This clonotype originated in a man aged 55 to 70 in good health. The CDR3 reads CAISPEQGRTEAFF. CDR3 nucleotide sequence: TGTGCCATCAGCCCGGAACAGGGGCGCACTGAAGCTTTCTTT.